This entry features one TCR beta chain sequence. Its antigen specificity is not known. Base qualities are not recorded, but no much larger clone differs from it by a single base. This same CDR3 is encoded by further DNA sequences in the sample. The CDR3 regions of human TCRbeta chains were analyzed by immunosequencing. Per the authors' processing: Repertoire TCRs were matched against a reference library of SARS-CoV-2-specific TCRs generated with the MIRA antigen-specificity platform. Breadth was defined as the fraction of unique TCRs that were SARS-CoV-2-associated, and depth was defined as the fraction of total T cells that were SARS-CoV-2-associated. Each spike-specific TCR was assigned to its reactive spike region and to a CD4 or CD8 class using the MIRA data. Log10-transformed breadth and depth values were compared by one-way ANOVA with Sidak's multiple comparisons tests. TCRdb took this table from immuneACCESS and kept in-frame rearrangements with V and J called. Such tables lack part of the clones; where checked against another copy, unresolved V genes explain under half of the gap, and the rest is unexplained. The DNA was the basis for D and trimming; V, J and clone size are from that table. The sample records 150,000 to 200,000 clones, roughly 94% of which are singletons. Approximately 5.5% of the sample goes to the ten largest clones.

Reading the label with the study, this specimen's time point is: about 28 days (+/-7) after the second vaccine dose. Because spike-specific TCR depth and breadth did not differ between the two schedules, AZD1222 recipients who got a second dose at roughly 4 weeks were pooled with those who got a second dose at roughly 12 weeks. Samples from vaccinated people were obtained from the UK trials COV001 and COV002, which included a single-blind randomized controlled phase 2/3 trial of AZD1222 (ChAdOx1 nCoV-19) in healthy adults. For TCRbeta chain sequencing, PBMC samples were collected from trial participants at day 0 and at day 28 after the second dose. The sample is drawn from a study of T cell responses to AZD1222 COVID-19 vaccine (dated by TCRdb to the early 2020s). Regarding the study in general: A total of 230 to 250 trial participants underwent TCR sequencing, of whom some 200 had received two doses of AZD1222 and some 26 had received two doses of the MenACWY control vaccine. Trial participants were enrolled into age subgroups of 18-55, 56-69 and 70-plus years, which contained 148, 28 and 57 TCR-sequenced participants, respectively.

Including the terminal cysteine and phenylalanine, the CDR3 comprises 13 residues. The only DNA kept is the CDR3, 39 bases in frame from the first base. V is reduced by 1 base and J by 1 base, leaving a spacing of 4 bases between them. Broad study findings and their caveats: Because no samples from the day 14 peak response were available, repertoires could be characterized only after the peak T cell response. Participants were mostly white British and included more females than males, and it was suggested by the authors that clonal diversity may have been underestimated. In the small 56-69-year group, the increase in depth fell short of significance, most likely because of low power. Conclusions about previously exposed vaccinees are limited because only six or seven AZD1222 recipients were SARS-CoV-2 seropositive at baseline. Vaccine-associated CD4 TCRs spanned the whole spike protein, with dominant responses in regions 160-218 and 743-854. After two AZD1222 doses, spike-specific TCR breadth and depth were significantly higher than at day 0 and than in MenACWY recipients. Nearly half of unique spike-specific TCRs reportedly recognized epitopes outside regions mutated in the B.1.351 and B.1.1.7 variants.

This specimen consisted of peripheral blood, obtained 28 days after the second AZD1222 dose. The rearrangement joined TRBV12-3 or TRBV12-4 to TRBJ1-1; the D gene cannot be named for sure. This clonotype originated in an adult who received the AZD1222 COVID-19 vaccine. Here the CDR3 is given as CASSLGGNTEAFF. The nucleotide sequence reads TGTGCCAGCAGTTTAGGGGGGAACACTGAAGCTTTCTTT.